These T cell receptor beta chains were read from a single sample in a study of Ad26.COV2.S vaccination and SARS-CoV-2 variants. The method was immunoSEQ multiplex PCR; TCRdb's version includes in-frame clones alone and lacks a portion of them. The top ten clones hold about 2.7% of a sample with 450,000 to 550,000 clones, approximately 92% of them seen once. Sample: peripheral blood, taken in a trial of Ad26.COV2.S vaccine versus placebo. Every receptor here comes from a person between 18 and 60 years old who received the Ad26.COV2.S COVID-19 vaccine or a placebo. The CDR3 runs from the conserved cysteine through the conserved F or W. A D gene is named only where the DNA matches it firmly. Not all rows give a size; the values are once, few, many and, for expanded clones, a class.

d_call j_call v_call clone_size cdr3_aa cdr3_nt
NA TRBJ2-3 TRBV5-1 NA CASSLAAARTDTQYF TGCGCCAGCAGCTTGGCCGCGGCACGCACAGATACGCAGTATTTT
NA TRBJ1-4 TRBV9 NA CASSVYPPPPGDNEKLFF TGTGCCAGCAGCGTATATCCCCCACCACCCGGTGATAATGAAAAACTGTTTTTT
NA TRBJ1-4 TRBV29-1 NA CSVVPGGQENEKLFF TGCAGCGTTGTCCCCGGGGGTCAGGAGAATGAAAAACTGTTTTTT
NA TRBJ1-1 TRBV13 NA CASSLGQILGSTEAFF TGTGCCAGCAGCTTAGGCCAGATACTTGGGAGCACTGAAGCTTTCTTT
NA TRBJ1-5 TRBV5-8 once CASNRRRGLYQPQHF TGTGCCAGCAACCGACGCCGAGGCTTATATCAGCCCCAGCATTTT
NA TRBJ2-2 TRBV5-1 NA CASSLGVTNTGELFF TGCGCCAGCAGCTTAGGGGTAACGAACACCGGGGAGCTGTTTTTT
NA TRBJ2-5 TRBV18 NA CASSPIIQETQYF TGTGCCAGCTCACCAATTATCCAAGAGACCCAGTACTTC
NA TRBJ2-5 TRBV6-5 NA CASSYSRGGQTQYF TGTGCCAGCAGTTACTCGAGGGGTGGGCAGACCCAGTACTTC
NA TRBJ2-5 TRBV3-1/TRBV3-2 NA CASSPRPGRARPETQYF TGTGCCAGCAGCCCCCGCCCTGGCAGGGCCCGCCCAGAGACCCAGTACTTC
NA TRBJ2-2 TRBV5-1 NA CASSSHTGELFF TGCGCCAGCAGCTCTCACACCGGGGAGCTGTTTTTT
TRBD2 TRBJ2-3 TRBV10-3 NA CAISERASGNTDTQYF TGTGCCATCAGTGAGAGAGCTAGCGGAAACACAGATACGCAGTATTTT
TRBD1 TRBJ1-1 TRBV4-1 NA CASTTRGQTNTEAFF TGCGCCAGCACGACAAGGGGACAGACGAACACTGAAGCTTTCTTT
TRBD1 TRBJ2-1 TRBV4-3 NA CASSQVRAGGQFF TGCGCCAGCAGCCAAGTAAGGGCAGGGGGCCAGTTCTTC
NA TRBJ2-1 TRBV9 once CASSLASLNEQFF TGTGCCAGCAGTCTAGCGAGCCTAAATGAGCAGTTCTTC
TRBD1 TRBJ1-5 TRBV5-5 NA CASSATGNRGGYSNQPQHF TGTGCCAGCAGCGCTACCGGCAACAGGGGCGGTTATAGCAATCAGCCCCAGCATTTT
TRBD2 TRBJ2-3 TRBV4-3 once CASSQEATSGSTDTQYF TGCGCCAGCAGCCAAGAAGCGACTAGCGGGAGCACAGATACGCAGTATTTT
NA TRBJ1-1 TRBV18 NA CASSPFRLSARLMNTEAFF TGTGCCAGCTCACCATTTAGGTTGAGTGCCAGACTTATGAACACTGAAGCTTTCTTT
NA TRBJ1-6 TRBV19 NA CASSIIWQVNSPLHF TGTGCCAGTAGTATAATCTGGCAGGTAAATTCACCCCTCCACTTT
NA TRBJ1-2 TRBV6-5 NA CASSRLGSANYGYTF TGTGCCAGCAGTAGGTTAGGATCAGCTAACTATGGCTACACCTTC
NA TRBJ2-3 TRBV10-3 NA CATIPGQGLSSTDTQYF TGTGCCACCATACCGGGACAAGGACTTAGTTCCACAGATACGCAGTATTTT
TRBD1 TRBJ1-2 TRBV7-8 few CASSLERGPPYGYTF TGTGCCAGCAGCTTAGAGAGGGGGCCCCCCTATGGCTACACCTTC
TRBD2 TRBJ2-1 TRBV29-1 NA CSVEEGTSGRYNEQFF TGCAGCGTTGAAGAAGGGACTAGCGGGAGATACAATGAGCAGTTCTTC
NA TRBJ2-7 TRBV7-9 NA CASSTGTAPYEQYF TGTGCCAGCAGCACCGGGACGGCCCCCTACGAGCAGTACTTC
NA TRBJ2-1 TRBV14 NA CASSQDLLREDEQFF TGTGCCAGCAGCCAAGATCTTTTAAGGGAGGATGAGCAGTTCTTC
NA TRBJ1-2 TRBV6-2/TRBV6-3 NA CASSSFVPLYGYTF TGTGCCAGCAGTTCTTTTGTTCCGCTCTACGGCTACACCTTC
NA TRBJ1-1 TRBV4-1 NA CASSQGLTNTEAFF TGCGCCAGCAGCCAAGGGCTTACGAACACTGAAGCTTTCTTT
NA TRBJ1-5 TRBV18 NA CASSKTVQDYSNQPQHF TGTGCCAGCTCTAAAACGGTACAGGATTATAGCAATCAGCCCCAGCATTTT
NA TRBJ2-3 TRBV7-3 NA CASSPSSTDTQYF TGTGCCAGCAGCCCAAGTAGCACAGATACGCAGTATTTT
TRBD1 TRBJ2-2 TRBV5-4 NA CASSSTGGVRTGELFF TGTGCCAGCAGCTCAACAGGGGGAGTTAGGACCGGGGAGCTGTTTTTT
NA TRBJ2-2 TRBV18 NA CASSPRFIQANTGELFF TGTGCCAGCTCACCACGTTTCATACAAGCGAACACCGGGGAGCTGTTTTTT
NA TRBJ2-5 TRBV29-1 NA CSVVAYQETQYF TGCAGCGTTGTCGCGTACCAAGAGACCCAGTACTTC
TRBD2 TRBJ2-1 TRBV5-1 NA CASSPGGLATEQFF TGCGCCAGCAGCCCGGGGGGACTAGCAACGGAGCAGTTCTTC
TRBD2 TRBJ2-5 TRBV6-2/TRBV6-3 many CASTPGLADQETQYF TGTGCCAGCACCCCCGGACTAGCGGATCAAGAGACCCAGTACTTC
NA TRBJ1-6 TRBV6-5 NA CATNREVLITPLHF TGTGCCACAAACAGGGAGGTCCTGATAACACCCCTCCACTTT
NA TRBJ2-3 TRBV4-3 NA CASSQDPGGADTQYF TGCGCCAGCAGCCAAGACCCCGGTGGCGCAGATACGCAGTATTTT
TRBD1 TRBJ1-2 TRBV27 NA CASAPHRGSGYGYTF TGTGCCAGCGCGCCCCACAGGGGGAGCGGTTATGGCTACACCTTC
NA TRBJ1-4 TRBV10-3 few CAISNLDEKLFF TGTGCCATCAGTAATCTGGATGAAAAACTGTTTTTT
NA TRBJ2-4 TRBV6-2/TRBV6-3 NA CASSYWDSVGRDF TGTGCCAGCAGTTACTGGGACTCCGTGGGGCGGGACTTC
TRBD2 TRBJ2-1 TRBV11-3 NA CASSLAAGAFLEQFF TGTGCCAGCAGCTTAGCGGCGGGAGCCTTTCTTGAGCAGTTCTTC
NA TRBJ1-1 TRBV15 NA CATSKAGRGTEAFF TGTGCCACCAGCAAGGCAGGGAGAGGCACTGAAGCTTTCTTT
NA TRBJ2-7 TRBV6-5 few CASTLGGSSYEQYF TGTGCCAGCACCCTGGGTGGCAGCTCCTACGAGCAGTACTTC
TRBD2 TRBJ2-4 TRBV19 NA CASKDRRGGNPKNIQYF TGTGCCAGTAAGGACCGGCGGGGGGGAAACCCTAAAAACATTCAGTACTTC
NA TRBJ1-3 TRBV3-1/TRBV3-2 few CASSQDLTTTIYF TGTGCCAGCAGCCAAGATCTTACAACCACCATATATTTT
TRBD1 TRBJ2-7 TRBV5-1 NA CASSFGDRVVYEQYF TGCGCCAGCAGCTTCGGAGACAGGGTTGTCTACGAGCAGTACTTC
NA TRBJ2-5 TRBV6-6 NA CASSLTRQVQETQYF TGTGCCAGCAGTTTGACGAGACAGGTCCAAGAGACCCAGTACTTC
NA TRBJ2-5 TRBV30 NA CAWSVQGQETQYF TGTGCCTGGAGTGTCCAGGGCCAAGAGACCCAGTACTTC
TRBD2 TRBJ2-5 TRBV14 NA CASSPIAGLRETQYF TGTGCCAGCAGCCCTATAGCGGGGCTGAGGGAGACCCAGTACTTC